This T cell receptor (beta chain) is drawn from a study of T cell responses to AZD1222 COVID-19 vaccine (dated by TCRdb to 2020 to 2022). About the full investigation: AZD1222 recipients with second doses at about 4 weeks or about 12 weeks were pooled, because spike-specific TCR depth and breadth did not differ between schedules. Trial participants were enrolled by age into subgroups of 18-55, 56-69 and 70-plus years, and 148, 28 and 57 TCR-sequenced participants, respectively, were included in these subgroups. A total of 230 to 250 trial participants underwent TCR sequencing, of whom some 210 received two doses of AZD1222 and some 26 received two doses of the MenACWY control vaccine.

On this clone itself: Its antigen specificity is not known. Base qualities are not recorded, but no much larger clone differs from it by a single base.

Between the V and J ends, shortened by 3 bases and 3 bases respectively, the junction contains 11 bases. The germline V gene (reference sequence) provides CDR1 SEHNR and CDR2 FQNEAQ. Counted from cysteine to phenylalanine, this CDR3 has 14 amino acids. Just CDR3 DNA is preserved here, 42 bases in frame from base 1. Study-wide findings and limitations: In the small 56-69-year group, the increase in depth fell short of significance, most likely because of low power. The vaccine-associated CD4 TCRs covered the entire spike protein, and the dominant responses fell in regions 160-218 and 743-854. Reportedly, almost half of the unique spike-specific TCRs recognized epitopes lying outside the regions that are mutated in the B.1.351 and B.1.1.7 variants. Participants were mostly white British, with more females than males. The authors suggested clonal diversity may have been underestimated. Conclusions about previously exposed vaccinees are limited, since just 5 to 7 AZD1222 recipients were seropositive for SARS-CoV-2 at baseline. Spike-specific TCR breadth and depth rose significantly after two AZD1222 doses compared with day 0 and with MenACWY recipients. Because no day 14 peak-response samples were available, repertoires were characterized only after the peak T cell response.

The CDR3 regions of human TCRbeta chains were subjected to immunosequencing. In the original analysis: Repertoire TCRs were matched against a reference library of SARS-CoV-2-specific TCRs generated with the MIRA antigen-specificity platform. Breadth was defined as the fraction of unique TCRs that were SARS-CoV-2-associated. Depth was defined as the fraction of total T cells that were SARS-CoV-2-associated. Each spike-specific TCR was assigned to its reactive spike region and to a CD4 or CD8 class using the MIRA data. Log10-transformed breadth and depth values were compared by one-way ANOVA with Sidak's multiple comparisons tests. TCRdb provides this immuneACCESS table in a form limited to in-frame rearrangements. Some clones are lacking; in checked studies, under half of them reflect an unresolved V gene, and why the rest are absent is not known. The DNA was the basis for D and trimming; V, J and clone size are from that table. The sample table contains roughly 100,000 clones; only one count was recorded for approximately 86% of them. Around 1.5% of the sample is in the top ten clones.

The intended sense of this specimen's time point label: baseline before first vaccination. The vaccinee samples were drawn from two UK trials, COV001 and COV002, one of which was a single-blind randomized controlled phase 2/3 trial testing AZD1222 (ChAdOx1 nCoV-19) in healthy adults. Trial participant PBMC samples were collected at day 0 and day 28 after the second dose for TCRbeta chain sequencing. The sequenced sample was peripheral blood, obtained on day 0 of AZD1222 vaccination. This sequence was found in an adult in good health. The chain was built from TRBV7-9 and TRBJ2-5; a weak D assignment points to TRBD1 (6 bases agree). The CDR3 loop reads CASSFTRGKETQYF. The bases are TGTGCCAGCAGCTTTACCAGGGGAAAAGAGACCCAGTACTTC.